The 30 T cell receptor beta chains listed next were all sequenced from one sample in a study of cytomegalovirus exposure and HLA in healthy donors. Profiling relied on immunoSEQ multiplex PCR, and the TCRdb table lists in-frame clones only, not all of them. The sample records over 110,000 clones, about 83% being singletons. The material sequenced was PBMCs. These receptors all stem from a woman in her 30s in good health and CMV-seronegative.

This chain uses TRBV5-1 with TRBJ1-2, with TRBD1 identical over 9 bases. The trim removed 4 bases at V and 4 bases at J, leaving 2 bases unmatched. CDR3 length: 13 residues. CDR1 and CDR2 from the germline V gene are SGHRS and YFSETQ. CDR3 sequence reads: CASSPGQGYGYTF. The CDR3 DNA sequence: TGCGCCAGCAGCCCGGGACAGGGCTATGGCTACACCTTC.

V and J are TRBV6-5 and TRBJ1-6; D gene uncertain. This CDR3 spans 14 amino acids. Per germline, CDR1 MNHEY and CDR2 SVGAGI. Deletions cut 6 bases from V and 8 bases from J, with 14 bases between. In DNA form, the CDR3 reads TGTGCCAGCAGCTCCGATCACTCCTATTCACCCCTCCACTTT. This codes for CASSSDHSYSPLHF.

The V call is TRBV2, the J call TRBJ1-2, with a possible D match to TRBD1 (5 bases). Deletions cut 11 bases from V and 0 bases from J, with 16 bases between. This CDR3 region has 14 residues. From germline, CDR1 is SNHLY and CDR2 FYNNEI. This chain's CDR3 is CAVAQGPSNYGYTF. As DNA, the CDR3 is TGTGCCGTGGCCCAGGGCCCCTCTAACTATGGCTACACCTTC.

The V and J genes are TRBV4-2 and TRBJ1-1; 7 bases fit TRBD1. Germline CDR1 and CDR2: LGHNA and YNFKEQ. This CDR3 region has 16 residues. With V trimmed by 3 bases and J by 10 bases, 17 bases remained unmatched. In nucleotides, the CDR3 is TGTGCCAGCAGCCATGACCCAGTAGGGACAGAGGCGCCAGCTTTCTTT. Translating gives CASSHDPVGTEAPAFF.

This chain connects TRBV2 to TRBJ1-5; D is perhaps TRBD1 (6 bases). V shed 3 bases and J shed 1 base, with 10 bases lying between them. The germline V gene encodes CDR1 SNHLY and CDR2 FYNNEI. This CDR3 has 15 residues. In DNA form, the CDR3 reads TGTGCCAGCAGTGAGCAGGGGCAAAGCAATCAGCCCCAGCATTTT. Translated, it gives CASSEQGQSNQPQHF.

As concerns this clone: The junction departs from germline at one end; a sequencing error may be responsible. The CDR3 loop is CASSFGGGYEQYF. CDR3 coding DNA: TGTGCTAGCAGCTTTGGGGGCGGCTACGAGCAGTACTTC. This sequence joins TRBV7-7 and TRBJ2-7, with D perhaps TRBD1 (6 bases). Germline CDR1 is SSHAT and CDR2 is FNYEAQ (reference sequence). This CDR3 has 13 amino acids.

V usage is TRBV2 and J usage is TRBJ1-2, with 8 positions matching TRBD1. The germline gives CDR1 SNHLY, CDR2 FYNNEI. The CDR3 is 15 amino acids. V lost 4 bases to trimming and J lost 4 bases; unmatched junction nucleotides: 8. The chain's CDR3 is CASSGTGTGPYGYTF. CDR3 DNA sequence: TGTGCCAGCAGTGGAACCGGGACAGGTCCCTATGGCTACACCTTC.

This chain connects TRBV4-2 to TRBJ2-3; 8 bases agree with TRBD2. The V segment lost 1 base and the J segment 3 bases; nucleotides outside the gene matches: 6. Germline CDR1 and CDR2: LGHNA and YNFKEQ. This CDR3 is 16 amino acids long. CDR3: CASSQGSGETTDTQYF. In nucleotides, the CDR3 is TGTGCCAGCAGCCAAGGTAGCGGGGAGACTACAGATACGCAGTATTTT.

The CDR3 DNA reads as TGTGCCAGTAGTATAGAGTTCGACTATGGCTACACCTTC. Protein: CASSIEFDYGYTF. V is TRBV19 and J is TRBJ1-2; unclear D gene. V lost 0 bases to trimming and J lost 3 bases, with 5 bases between them. Germline V gene sequence: CDR1 LNHDA, CDR2 SQIVND (reference sequence). The CDR3 loop spans 13 amino acids.

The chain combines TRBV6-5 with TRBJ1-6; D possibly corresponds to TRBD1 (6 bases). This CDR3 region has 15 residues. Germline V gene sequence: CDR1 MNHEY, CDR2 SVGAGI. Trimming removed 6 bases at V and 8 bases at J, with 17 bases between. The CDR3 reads CASRGTGGTDSPLHF. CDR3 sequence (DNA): TGTGCCAGCAGGGGGACGGGGGGCACGGATTCACCCCTCCACTTT.

CDR3 amino acids: CASSPWTGANSGNTIYF. DNA for the CDR3: TGTGCCAGCAGCCCCTGGACAGGGGCCAACTCTGGAAACACCATATATTTT. The gene calls are TRBV7-9 and TRBJ1-3; 9 nucleotides align to TRBD1. The ends lost 5 bases at V and 0 bases at J; junction bases unmatched: 8. CDR3 length: 17 amino acids. Germline V gives CDR1 SEHNR, CDR2 FQNEAQ (reference sequence).

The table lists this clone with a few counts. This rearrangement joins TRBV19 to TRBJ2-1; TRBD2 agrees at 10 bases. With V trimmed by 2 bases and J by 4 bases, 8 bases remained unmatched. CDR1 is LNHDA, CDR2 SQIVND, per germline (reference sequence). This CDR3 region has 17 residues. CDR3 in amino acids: CASSINKRGGLYNEQFF. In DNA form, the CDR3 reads TGTGCCAGTAGTATAAATAAGCGGGGGGGCCTATACAATGAGCAGTTCTTC.

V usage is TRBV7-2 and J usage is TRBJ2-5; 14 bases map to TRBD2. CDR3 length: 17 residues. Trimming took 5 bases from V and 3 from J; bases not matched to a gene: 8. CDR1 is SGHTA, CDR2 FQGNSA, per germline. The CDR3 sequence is CASSAGLAGGYEETQYF. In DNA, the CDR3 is TGTGCCAGCAGCGCCGGACTAGCGGGGGGTTATGAAGAGACCCAGTACTTC.

The CDR3 DNA sequence: TGTGCCAGCATCTCGACCGGGACAGGGTTTGGCTACACCTTC. Translated: CASISTGTGFGYTF. The chain employs TRBV28 and TRBJ1-2; 9 bases map to TRBD1. V dropped 7 bases and J dropped 7; count of bases not matched to a gene: 10. The germline gives CDR1 MDHEN, CDR2 SYDVKM. The CDR3 has 14 amino acids.

CDR3 in amino acids: CASSRGGAGTDTQYF. In nucleotides, the CDR3 is TGTGCCAGCAGCCGCGGGGGGGCCGGCACAGATACGCAGTATTTT. The chain joins TRBV7-2 to TRBJ2-3, with 9 bases identical to TRBD2. The length of the CDR3 is 15 residues. V was clipped by 5 bases and J by 1 base; unmatched bases: 4. The germline CDR1 and CDR2 sequences are SGHTA and FQGNSA. The whole variable domain, remainder taken from reference TRBV7-2 and TRBJ2-3, is GAGVSQSPSNKVTEKGKDVELRCDPISGHTALYWYRQSLGQGLEFLIYFQGNSAPDKSGLPSDRFSAERTGGSVSTLTIQRTQQEDSAVYLCASSRGGAGTDTQYFGPGTRLTVL.

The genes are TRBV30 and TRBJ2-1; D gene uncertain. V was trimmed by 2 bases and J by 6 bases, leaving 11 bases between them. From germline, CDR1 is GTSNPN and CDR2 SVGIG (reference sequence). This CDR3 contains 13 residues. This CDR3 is CAWSSRGSNEQFF. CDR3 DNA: TGTGCCTGGAGTTCACGAGGCTCCAATGAGCAGTTCTTC.

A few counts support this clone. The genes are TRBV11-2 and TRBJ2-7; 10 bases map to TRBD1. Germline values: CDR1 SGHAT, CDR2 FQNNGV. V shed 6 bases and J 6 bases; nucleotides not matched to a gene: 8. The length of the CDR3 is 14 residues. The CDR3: CASRAGTGVGEQYF. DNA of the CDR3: TGTGCCAGCAGAGCCGGGACAGGGGTGGGCGAGCAGTACTTC.

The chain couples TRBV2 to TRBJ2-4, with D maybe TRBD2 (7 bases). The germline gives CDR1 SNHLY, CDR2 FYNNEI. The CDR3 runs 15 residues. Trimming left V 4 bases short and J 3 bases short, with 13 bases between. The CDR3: CASSGRGGGKNIQYF. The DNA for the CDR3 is TGTGCCAGCAGTGGGCGGGGAGGGGGCAAAAACATTCAGTACTTC.

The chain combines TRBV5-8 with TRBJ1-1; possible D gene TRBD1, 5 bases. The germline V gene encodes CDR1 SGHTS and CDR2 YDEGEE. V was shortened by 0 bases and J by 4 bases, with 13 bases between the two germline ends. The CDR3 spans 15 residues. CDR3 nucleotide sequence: TGTGCCAGCAGCTTGGGGAGGGGCAGGGCCACTGAAGCTTTCTTT. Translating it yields CASSLGRGRATEAFF.

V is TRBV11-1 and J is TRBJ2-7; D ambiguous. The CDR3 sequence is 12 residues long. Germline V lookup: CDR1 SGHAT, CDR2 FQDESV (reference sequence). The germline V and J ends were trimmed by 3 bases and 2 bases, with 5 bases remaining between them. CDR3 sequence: CASSFGPYEQYF. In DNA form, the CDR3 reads TGTGCCAGCAGCTTTGGGCCCTACGAGCAGTACTTC.

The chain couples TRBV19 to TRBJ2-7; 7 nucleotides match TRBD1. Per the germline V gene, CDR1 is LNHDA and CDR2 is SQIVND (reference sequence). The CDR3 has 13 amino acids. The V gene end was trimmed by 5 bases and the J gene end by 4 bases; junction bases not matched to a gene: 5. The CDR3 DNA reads TGTGCCAGTAGTGTACAGGGGTGGTACGAGCAGTACTTC. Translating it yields CASSVQGWYEQYF.

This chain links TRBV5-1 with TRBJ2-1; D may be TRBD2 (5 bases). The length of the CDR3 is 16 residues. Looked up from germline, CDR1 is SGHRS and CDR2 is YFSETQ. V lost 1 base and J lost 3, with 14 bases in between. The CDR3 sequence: CASSLSWGEYYNEQFF. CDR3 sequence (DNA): TGCGCCAGCAGCTTGAGCTGGGGAGAATACTACAATGAGCAGTTCTTC.

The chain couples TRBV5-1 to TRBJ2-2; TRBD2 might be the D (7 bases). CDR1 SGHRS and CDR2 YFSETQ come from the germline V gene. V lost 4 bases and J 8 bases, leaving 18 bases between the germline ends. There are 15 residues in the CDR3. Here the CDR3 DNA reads TGCGCCAGCAGCCTCCGTCCGGGGGGCCAAGGGGAGCTGTTTTTT. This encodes CASSLRPGGQGELFF.

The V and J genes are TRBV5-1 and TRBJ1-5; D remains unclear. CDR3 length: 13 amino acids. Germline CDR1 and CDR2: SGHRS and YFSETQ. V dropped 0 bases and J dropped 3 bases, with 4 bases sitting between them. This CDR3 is CASSLDNNQPQHF. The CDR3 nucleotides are TGCGCCAGCAGCTTGGACAACAATCAGCCCCAGCATTTT.

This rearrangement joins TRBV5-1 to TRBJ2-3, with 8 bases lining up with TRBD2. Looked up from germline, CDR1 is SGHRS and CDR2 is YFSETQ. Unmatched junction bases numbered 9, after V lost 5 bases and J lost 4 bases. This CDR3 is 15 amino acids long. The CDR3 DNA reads TGCGCCAGCAGTAGCGGGGTGTGGGGCGCAGATACGCAGTATTTT. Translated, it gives CASSSGVWGADTQYF.

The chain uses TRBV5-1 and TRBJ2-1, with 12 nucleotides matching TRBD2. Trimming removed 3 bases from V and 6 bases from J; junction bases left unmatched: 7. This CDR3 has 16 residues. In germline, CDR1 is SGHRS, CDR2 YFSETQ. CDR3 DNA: TGCGCCAGCAGCTCCCCCCAACTAGCGGGGGGCAATGAGCAGTTCTTC. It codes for CASSSPQLAGGNEQFF.

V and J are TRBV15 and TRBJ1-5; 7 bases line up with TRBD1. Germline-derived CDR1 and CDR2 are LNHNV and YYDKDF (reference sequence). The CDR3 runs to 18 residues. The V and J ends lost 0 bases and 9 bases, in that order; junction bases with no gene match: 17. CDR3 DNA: TGTGCCACCAGCAGAGATACCCCGAGGGGGCGATATCATTGGCCCCAGCATTTT. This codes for CATSRDTPRGRYHWPQHF.

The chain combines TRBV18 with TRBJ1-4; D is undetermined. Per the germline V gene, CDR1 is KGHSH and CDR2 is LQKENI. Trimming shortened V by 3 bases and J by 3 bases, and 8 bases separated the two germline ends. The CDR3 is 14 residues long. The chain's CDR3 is CASSPSPSNEKLFF. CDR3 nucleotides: TGTGCCAGCTCACCGAGTCCCTCTAATGAAAAACTGTTTTTT.

CDR3 coding DNA: TGTGCCAGCAGCTTAGTTTCCCCGGAGAATTCACCCCTCCACTTT. Protein: CASSLVSPENSPLHF. The V call is TRBV7-2, the J call TRBJ1-6; no definite D call. Germline CDR1 reads SGHTA; CDR2 reads FQGNSA. V was trimmed by 1 base and J by 7 bases, leaving 11 bases between them. This CDR3 region has 15 residues. Based on the CDR3 plus reference TRBV7-2 and TRBJ1-6, the full variable domain is GAGVSQSPSNKVTEKGKDVELRCDPISGHTALYWYRQSLGQGLEFLIYFQGNSAPDKSGLPSDRFSAERTGGSVSTLTIQRTQQEDSAVYLCASSLVSPENSPLHFGNGTRLTVT.

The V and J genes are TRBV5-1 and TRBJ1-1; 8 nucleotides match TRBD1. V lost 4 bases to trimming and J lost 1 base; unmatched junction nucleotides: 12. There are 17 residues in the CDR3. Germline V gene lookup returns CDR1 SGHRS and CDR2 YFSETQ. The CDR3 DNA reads TGCGCCAGCAGCCTAATCCCCAGGGGGCGATCGAACACTGAAGCTTTCTTT. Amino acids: CASSLIPRGRSNTEAFF.